This passage covers 10 T cell receptor beta chains from one sample sequenced in a study of cytotoxic CD8 clonotypes in ibrutinib-treated CLL. Measured with immunoSEQ multiplex PCR; TCRdb has only the in-frame clones, and not every one. The data contain over 65,000 clones, around two thirds of them singletons. The sample consisted of PBMCs, taken after 12 months of ibrutinib treatment. These receptors were obtained from a human donor with chronic lymphocytic leukemia.

The J gene is TRBJ2-3, the V gene TRBV18; D gene uncertain. The germline V and J ends were trimmed by 3 bases and 4 bases, with 8 bases remaining between them. In germline, CDR1 is KGHSH, CDR2 LQKENI. The CDR3 spans 13 residues. The CDR3 spells CASSPNRADTQYF. The CDR3 DNA reads as TGTGCCAGCTCACCCAATAGGGCAGATACGCAGTATTTT. The full variable domain, its missing parts supplied by reference TRBV18 and TRBJ2-3, is NAGVMQNPRHLVRRRGQEARLRCSPMKGHSHVYWYRQLPEEGLKFMVYLQKENIIDESGMPKERFSAEFPKEGPSILRIQQVVRGDSAAYFCASSPNRADTQYFGPGTRLTVL.

This chain uses TRBV30 with TRBJ1-4; D not certain. This CDR3 region has 12 residues. Germline CDR1 and CDR2: GTSNPN and SVGIG (reference sequence). Between the trimmed V and J ends, which lost 2 bases and 0 bases, there was a span of 1 base. The CDR3 protein is CAWSTTNEKLFF. DNA for the CDR3: TGTGCCTGGAGTACAACTAATGAAAAACTGTTTTTT. The full variable domain, rest sourced from reference TRBV30 and TRBJ1-4, is SQTIHQWPATLVQPVGSPLSLECTVEGTSNPNLYWYRQAAGRGLQLLFYSVGIGQISSEVPQNLSASRPQDRQFILSSKKLLLSDSGFYLCAWSTTNEKLFFGSGTQLSVL.

This chain connects TRBV7-2 to TRBJ2-2; D gene unclear. The V gene lost 1 base and the J gene lost 6 bases, with 3 bases spanning the gap. Germline CDR1 is SGHTA and CDR2 is FQGNSA. The CDR3 has 12 residues. The CDR3 here is CASSLGAGELFF. The CDR3 DNA reads TGTGCCAGCAGCTTAGGAGCCGGGGAGCTGTTTTTT.

The V and J genes are TRBV20-1 and TRBJ2-5; D is ambiguous. Germline V gives CDR1 DFQATT, CDR2 SNEGSKA (reference sequence). Trimming cost V 6 bases and J 5 bases, with 10 bases left between them. This CDR3 is built from 11 residues. CDR3 DNA sequence: TGCAGTGCCCCCCTGGGGGAGACCCAGTACTTC. Amino acid sequence: CSAPLGETQYF.

CDR3 sequence: CASSPGRTGELFF. CDR3 DNA sequence: TGTGCCAGCAGCCCCGGTCGCACCGGGGAGCTGTTTTTT. The chain combines TRBV7-2 with TRBJ2-2; D is unresolved. There are 13 residues in the CDR3. V was cut by 5 bases and J by 4 bases, with 8 bases left in between. Germline lookup yields CDR1 SGHTA and CDR2 FQGNSA.

The genes are TRBV2 and TRBJ2-7; D is undetermined. Trimming pared 6 bases from V and 2 bases from J, leaving 17 bases between. The CDR3 runs 15 residues. Germline-derived CDR1 and CDR2 are SNHLY and FYNNEI. Written as DNA, the CDR3 is TGTGCCAGCAGCTCACCGCGAGGATTAACCTACGAGCAGTACTTC. It translates to CASSSPRGLTYEQYF.

The chain combines TRBV7-2 with TRBJ1-5, with TRBD1 as a possible D gene (5 bases). Trimming took off 2 bases at V and 2 bases at J, with 13 bases between the two ends. CDR1 and CDR2 (germline): SGHTA, FQGNSA. The CDR3 is 16 amino acids. The CDR3 DNA reads TGTGCCAGCAGCTTAATCGCAGGGTCGGGCAATCAGCCCCAGCATTTT. Translation gives CASSLIAGSGNQPQHF.

J is TRBJ1-2 and V is TRBV5-4; D possibly corresponds to TRBD1 (6 bases). The CDR3 has 14 amino acids. CDR1 SGHNT and CDR2 YYREEE come from the germline V gene (reference sequence). V shed 5 bases and J shed 2 bases, with 13 bases lying between them. This CDR3 is CASRVRQGNYGYTF. The CDR3 DNA follows: TGTGCCAGCAGGGTGAGGCAGGGGAACTATGGCTACACCTTC.

This clone has only a few counts. The rearrangement joins TRBV10-2 to TRBJ2-7; 9 nucleotides align to TRBD2. The CDR3 has 13 residues. Germline V gives CDR1 WSHSY, CDR2 SAAADI. J lost 7 bases, V lost 7 bases, and 8 bases had no gene match. The CDR3 protein is CASTGTLAGEQYF. CDR3 DNA sequence: TGCGCCAGCACGGGGACACTAGCGGGTGAGCAGTACTTC.

This rearrangement joins TRBV5-1 to TRBJ2-7; the D gene is possibly TRBD1 (6 bases). The germline gives CDR1 SGHRS, CDR2 YFSETQ. The CDR3 totals 14 residues. Trimming took off 0 bases at V and 3 bases at J, with 10 bases between the two ends. The CDR3 DNA reads TGCGCCAGCAGCTTGGACGGACAGCTCTACGAGCAGTACTTC. Translated, it gives CASSLDGQLYEQYF.